The clone carrying this T cell receptor beta chain was observed a few times. One entry per CDR3 protein results from TCRdb running MiXCR on the 5' RACE reads. The table records 300,000 to 400,000 distinct CDR3 sequences, approximately 15% of them present only once. CDR3 length equals 16 residues. The trim removed 6 bases at V and 2 bases at J, leaving 10 bases unmatched. The germline V gene encodes CDR1 MNHEY and CDR2 SVGAGI. These data belong to a study of T-cell memory formation after mild COVID-19. The source is a man aged 18 to 29 who had mild COVID-19 (a few samples of this study predate the infection). Cell type and time point are not known. The sequenced sample consisted of PBMCs or a T cell subset sorted from them (not recorded which). This sequence joins TRBV6-5 and TRBJ2-7; 10 nucleotides match TRBD1. In DNA, the CDR3 is TGTGCCAGCAGCGACGGACAGGGGGAATTGACCTACGAGCAGTACTTC. Translating it yields CASSDGQGELTYEQYF.